This passage covers 2 T cell receptor beta chains from one sample sequenced in a study of T-cell memory formation after mild COVID-19. From the 5' RACE reads, TCRdb called clonotypes with MiXCR, one entry per CDR3 protein. This table has 300,000 to 350,000 distinct CDR3 sequences, roughly a fifth appearing once. The material sequenced was PBMCs or a T cell subset sorted from them (not recorded which). The origin of the receptors is a man younger than 35 who had mild COVID-19 (a few samples of this study predate the infection). Cell type and time point are not known.

The chain combines TRBV5-6 with TRBJ2-5, with D perhaps given as TRBD1 or TRBD2 (5 bases each). Trimming took 4 bases from V and 3 from J, leaving 10 bases between them. This CDR3 has 13 residues. CDR1 and CDR2 (germline): SGHDT, YYEEEE. The CDR3 reads CASSQTAEETQYF. CDR3 DNA: TGTGCCAGCAGCCAGACAGCGGAAGAGACCCAGTACTTC.

This clonotype has only a few counts. The chain carries TRBV28 and TRBJ2-1, with 9 bases lining up with TRBD2. With V trimmed by 2 bases and J by 4 bases, 9 bases remained unmatched. The CDR3 contains 17 residues. In germline, CDR1 is MDHEN, CDR2 SYDVKM. The DNA for the CDR3 is TGTGCCAGCAGTTTAAGGCGGGGGGGGAGGCTTTACAATGAGCAGTTCTTC. Its translation is CASSLRRGGRLYNEQFF.